Listed below are T cell receptor beta chains from one sample, sequenced in a study of cytomegalovirus exposure and HLA in healthy donors. This table comes from immunoSEQ multiplex PCR, and its TCRdb copy is limited to in-frame clones, with some not included. The table lists more than 150,000 clones, more than 75% of them singletons. The sequenced material came from PBMCs. The receptors stem from a woman in her 30s in good health and CMV-seropositive. Each CDR3 is given with its conserved first and last residue. A D gene is named only where the DNA matches it firmly. Clone size is given for some rows only: seen once, a few or many times, or a class if the clone is expanded.

j_call d_call clone_size v_call cdr3_aa cdr3_nt
TRBJ1-6 TRBD1 . TRBV7-9 CASTWAGGGYNSPLHF TGTGCCAGCACGTGGGCAGGGGGAGGCTATAATTCACCCCTCCACTTT
TRBJ1-4 TRBD1 . TRBV28 CASSQVGQGFISEKLFF TGTGCCAGCAGCCAAGTGGGACAGGGTTTTATAAGTGAAAAACTGTTTTTT
TRBJ1-5 TRBD1 . TRBV5-1 CASSAGTGKDQPQHF TGCGCCAGCAGCGCCGGGACAGGGAAGGATCAGCCCCAGCATTTT
TRBJ2-2 . . TRBV9 CASSVVQNTGELFF TGTGCCAGCAGCGTAGTTCAGAACACCGGGGAGCTGTTTTTT
TRBJ1-1 . . TRBV19 CASSPGIYLMNTEAFF TGTGCCAGTAGTCCAGGGATTTACCTCATGAACACTGAAGCTTTCTTT
TRBJ2-5 TRBD2 . TRBV28 CASSSGGQETQYF TGTGCCAGCAGTTCGGGGGGCCAAGAGACCCAGTACTTC
TRBJ1-1 TRBD1 . TRBV28 CASSFGTGGTEAFF TGTGCCAGCAGTTTTGGGACAGGCGGAACGGAAGCTTTCTTT
TRBJ1-5 . . TRBV12-5 CASGLLQGQPQHF TGTGCTAGTGGTTTGCTACAGGGTCAGCCCCAGCATTTT
TRBJ1-4 . . TRBV7-2 CASSLGQTSAEKLFF TGTGCCAGCAGCTTAGGACAGACTAGCGCCGAAAAACTGTTTTTT
TRBJ1-1 . . TRBV11-2 CASSLVGGGDTEAFF TGTGCCAGCAGCTTAGTAGGGGGGGGTGACACTGAAGCTTTCTTT
TRBJ2-7 . few TRBV19 CASSIVPPGEQYF TGTGCCAGTAGTATAGTTCCTCCGGGAGAGCAGTACTTC
TRBJ1-1 . . TRBV2 CASSARQNLNTEAFF TGTGCCAGCAGTGCCCGACAGAACTTGAACACTGAAGCTTTCTTT
TRBJ2-7 TRBD2 . TRBV11-2 CASSSTGTSEDEQYF TGTGCCAGCAGTTCAACCGGGACTAGCGAGGACGAGCAGTACTTC
TRBJ2-7 . once TRBV7-9 CASSLVASNEQYF TGTGCCAGCAGCTTAGTAGCCAGCAACGAGCAGTACTTC
TRBJ2-7 TRBD1 once TRBV28 CASSLVPGQKQYF TGTGCCAGCAGTTTAGTCCCGGGACAGAAGCAGTACTTC
TRBJ2-5 TRBD1 . TRBV6-5 CASSYSRGQETQYF TGTGCCAGCAGTTACTCGAGGGGGCAGGAGACCCAGTACTTC
TRBJ2-5 TRBD2 . TRBV4-1 CASSPPSGGQQETQYF TGCGCCAGCAGCCCCCCTTCGGGGGGTCAACAAGAGACCCAGTACTTC
TRBJ2-7 TRBD1 . TRBV11-3 CASSSPWGQGAHEQYF TGTGCCAGCAGCTCCCCGTGGGGACAGGGTGCCCACGAGCAGTACTTC
TRBJ1-5 . . TRBV15 CATRTLEAGANQPQHF TGTGCCACGCGCACTCTAGAGGCAGGGGCAAATCAGCCCCAGCATTTT
TRBJ1-4 . . TRBV25-1 CASSPRGTNEKLFF TGTGCCAGCAGCCCTAGGGGCACTAATGAAAAACTGTTTTTT
TRBJ2-7 . few TRBV5-4 CASSRGLSSYEQYF TGTGCCAGCAGCCGCGGACTGAGCTCCTACGAGCAGTACTTC
TRBJ1-3 . . TRBV2 CARSGTSVSGNTIYF TGTGCCAGGTCCGGGACATCCGTCTCTGGAAACACCATATATTTT
TRBJ2-7 TRBD1 few TRBV12-5 CASGLSGQGTSYEQYF TGTGCTAGTGGTTTGTCAGGACAGGGGACTTCCTACGAGCAGTACTTC
TRBJ1-5 TRBD1 . TRBV7-9 CASNLTGGGQPQHF TGTGCCAGCAACTTAACAGGGGGCGGTCAGCCCCAGCATTTT
TRBJ1-3 . few TRBV27 CASSLQGSGNTIYF TGTGCCAGCAGTTTACAGGGTTCGGGAAACACCATATATTTT
TRBJ1-1 . once TRBV10-3 CAISGNRDTEAFF TGTGCCATCAGCGGTAACAGGGACACTGAAGCTTTCTTT
TRBJ2-6 TRBD1 . TRBV19 CASSKGQGAGANVLTF TGTGCCAGTAGTAAAGGACAGGGGGCTGGGGCCAACGTCCTGACTTTC
TRBJ1-4 TRBD1 . TRBV28 CASSSPTGLANEKLFF TGTGCCAGCAGTTCTCCGACAGGGCTGGCTAATGAAAAACTGTTTTTT
TRBJ1-5 TRBD1 . TRBV7-6 CASSLAPPGQAYSNQPQHF TGTGCCAGCAGCTTAGCCCCCCCAGGACAGGCGTATAGCAATCAGCCCCAGCATTTT
TRBJ2-7 . . TRBV5-1 CASSLAVQSPYEQYF TGCGCCAGCAGCTTGGCCGTACAGAGTCCCTACGAGCAGTACTTC
TRBJ2-7 . . TRBV4-1 CASSLKNPGPYEQYF TGCGCCAGCAGCCTCAAAAACCCAGGGCCCTACGAGCAGTACTTC
TRBJ2-1 . . TRBV28 CASSLRLSRKAEQFF TGTGCCAGCAGTTTAAGGCTTAGCCGAAAGGCTGAGCAGTTCTTC
TRBJ2-7 . once TRBV11-2 CASSLSDGGYEQYF TGTGCCAGCAGCTTGTCGGACGGAGGCTACGAGCAGTACTTC
TRBJ2-3 . . TRBV9 CASSPATSRADTQYF TGTGCCAGCAGTCCAGCGACTAGTAGGGCAGATACGCAGTATTTT
TRBJ1-2 TRBD1 few TRBV2 CASSPDRLNYGYTF TGTGCCAGCAGTCCGGACAGGCTTAACTATGGCTACACCTTC
TRBJ1-2 . . TRBV4-1 CASSQEWVLDYGYTF TGCGCCAGCAGCCAAGAGTGGGTTCTAGACTATGGCTACACCTTC
TRBJ2-7 TRBD1 . TRBV6-1 CASRMGQSYEQYF TGTGCCTCCAGGATGGGACAGTCCTACGAGCAGTACTTC
TRBJ1-5 TRBD1 . TRBV30 CAWSGSGQGRNQPQHF TGTGCCTGGAGTGGGAGCGGACAGGGGCGCAATCAGCCCCAGCATTTT